The 24 T cell receptor beta chains given below trace back to one sample, sequenced in a study of blood T cells in healthy people across ages. Then a second PCR, running roughly 7 to 11 cycles, was carried out with a sample-barcoded 5' primer and a J-beta primer mix. TCRdb used MiXCR to reprocess the 5' RACE reads, holding one entry per CDR3 protein. This sample yields around 620,000 distinct CDR3 sequences, of which approximately 30% are seen a single time; less than 20% belongs to the top ten. Sequencing was done on a sample of blood. These receptors were collected from a woman aged 70-85 years in good health.

This clonotype was observed a few times. The V and J genes are TRBV16 and TRBJ2-1; 12 bases fit TRBD2. Germline V gene data show CDR1 as KGHSY and CDR2 as FQNENV. V was pared by 5 bases and J by 3 bases, with 8 bases of the junction left unmatched. The length of the CDR3 is 17 residues. The chain's CDR3 is CASSGGLAGSYYNEQFF. In nucleotides, the CDR3 is TGTGCCAGCAGCGGAGGACTAGCGGGGAGTTACTACAATGAGCAGTTCTTC. Looking up the rest from reference TRBV16 and TRBJ2-1 gives the full variable domain: GEEVAQTPKHLVRGEGQKAKLYCAPIKGHSYVFWYQQVLKNEFKFLISFQNENVFDETGMPKERFSAKCLPNSPCSLEIQATKLEDSAVYFCASSGGLAGSYYNEQFFGPGTRLTVL.

This clonotype was observed many times. V usage is TRBV20-1 and J usage is TRBJ2-3; 11 nucleotides align to TRBD2. This CDR3 is 15 amino acids long. V lost 5 bases, J lost 7 bases, and 11 bases stayed unmatched. Germline CDR1 reads DFQATT; CDR2 reads SNEGSKA (reference sequence). The CDR3 nucleotides are TGCAGTGCTCGGTTAGCGGGGGGGATTACGAATACGCAGTATTTT. Amino acid sequence: CSARLAGGITNTQYF.

This clonotype has more than one count but fewer than ten. This sequence joins TRBV5-1 and TRBJ2-7; TRBD1 aligns across 9 bases. Germline CDR1 and CDR2: SGHRS and YFSETQ. The length of the CDR3 is 14 residues. After removal of 5 bases from V and 2 bases from J, the junction contained 5 bases not matched to a gene. CDR3 sequence reads: CASRTGTGTYEQYF. The CDR3 nucleotides are TGCGCCAGCAGGACCGGGACAGGGACCTACGAGCAGTACTTC.

To note about this clonotype: At one end the junction does not follow the germline gene, possibly because of a read error. V gene TRBV5-1 combines with J gene TRBJ2-5; 8 nucleotides line up with TRBD1. The CDR3 loop spans 14 amino acids. Germline values: CDR1 SGHRS, CDR2 YFSETQ. The DNA of the CDR3 is TGCGCCAGCAGCTTGGCCAGGGGGCAAGGGACCCAGTACTTC. Residues: CASSLARGQGTQYF.

This clonotype was seen a handful of times. The chain recombines TRBV7-9 with TRBJ2-1; D not resolved. The CDR3 has 14 residues. Trimming cost V 5 bases and J 4 bases, with 12 bases left between them. CDR1 and CDR2 (germline): SEHNR, FQNEAQ (reference sequence). This CDR3 is CASSRPVLYNEQFF. For the CDR3, the DNA is TGTGCCAGCAGCAGGCCGGTCCTTTACAATGAGCAGTTCTTC.

The J gene is TRBJ2-1, the V gene TRBV6-1, with D tentatively TRBD1 (5 bases). The DNA end lines up better with TRBJ2-5; the J call may be wrong. The CDR3 loop spans 13 amino acids. CDR1 and CDR2 from the germline V gene are MNHNS and SASEGT. The CDR3 coding sequence is TGTGCCAGCAACCTACAGGTCGGGGAGACCCAGTACTTC. As protein: CASNLQVGETQYF.

V is TRBV3-1 and J is TRBJ1-2, with unresolved D. The CDR3 is made up of 13 amino acids. V shed 2 bases and J shed 6 bases, with 10 bases lying between them. Germline values: CDR1 LGHDT, CDR2 YNNKEL (reference sequence). In DNA form, the CDR3 reads TGTGCCAGCAGCCAATCGGGTTACGATGGCTACACCTTC. This gives the protein CASSQSGYDGYTF.

J is TRBJ2-5 and V is TRBV5-1; 9 bases match TRBD2. The J call is doubtful: the DNA matches TRBJ2-1 better. Germline CDR1 is SGHRS and CDR2 is YFSETQ. The CDR3 covers 15 residues. CDR3 amino acids: CASSLRTSVGNEQFF. CDR3 nucleotides: TGCGCCAGCAGCTTAAGGACTAGCGTTGGGAATGAGCAGTTCTTC.

The rearrangement uses TRBV12-3 or TRBV12-4 and TRBJ1-2; possibly TRBD1 for D (6 bases). The germline V and J ends were trimmed by 5 bases and 6 bases, with 13 bases remaining between them. CDR3 length equals 13 residues. CDR3 amino acids: CASSLQGWDGYTF. In DNA form, the CDR3 reads TGTGCCAGCAGTCTACAGGGATGGGATGGCTACACCTTC.

This sequence joins TRBV6-1 and TRBJ1-1; 8 bases are shared with TRBD1. The V gene's germline CDR1 is MNHNS and CDR2 SASEGT. This CDR3 spans 16 amino acids. Unmatched junction bases numbered 10, after V lost 6 bases and J lost 1 base. The CDR3 sequence is CASRVRTGITNTEAFF. CDR3 coding DNA: TGTGCCAGCAGGGTCAGGACAGGGATTACGAACACTGAAGCTTTCTTT.

This chain joins TRBV11-2 and TRBJ1-3, with D uncertain. There are 13 residues in the CDR3. Trimming removed 3 bases at V and 6 bases at J, with 9 bases between. Germline V gene sequence: CDR1 SGHAT, CDR2 FQNNGV. CDR3 region: CASSFTGENTIYF. The DNA of the CDR3 is TGTGCCAGCAGCTTTACGGGAGAAAACACCATATATTTT.

The chain carries TRBV12-3 or TRBV12-4 and TRBJ1-2, with no clear D. CDR3 length equals 14 residues. V gave up 6 bases and J gave up 4 bases, with 15 bases separating them. This chain's CDR3 is CASSQDSSVYGYTF. The CDR3 DNA is TGTGCCAGCAGCCAGGACTCAAGCGTCTATGGCTACACCTTC.

This clonotype was counted ten times or more. This sequence joins TRBV9 and TRBJ2-7, with 7 bases lining up with TRBD2. V gave up 3 bases and J gave up 2 bases; unmatched junction bases: 5. Germline V lookup: CDR1 SGDLS, CDR2 YYNGEE. The CDR3 is 14 amino acids. CDR3 DNA sequence: TGTGCCAGCAGCGCGAGAGCGGGGCCCTACGAGCAGTACTTC. Translating gives CASSARAGPYEQYF.

The chain joins TRBV29-1 to TRBJ2-2; TRBD1 might be the D (5 bases). V lost 5 bases and J 5 bases, leaving 9 bases between the germline ends. Germline CDR1 and CDR2: SQVTM and ANQGSEA. The CDR3 extends over 12 amino acids. The CDR3 protein is CSVQGWTGELFF. CDR3 coding DNA: TGCAGCGTTCAGGGTTGGACCGGGGAGCTGTTTTTT.

CDR3 in DNA: TGTGCCAGCAGTTCCCCCGGACAGGGATATTCACCCCTCCACTTT. It yields the protein CASSSPGQGYSPLHF. The rearrangement links TRBV6-5 to TRBJ1-6, with TRBD1 matching 8 bases. Unmatched junction bases numbered 7, after V lost 4 bases and J lost 8 bases. The CDR3 is 15 residues long. Germline CDR1 is MNHEY and CDR2 is SVGAGI.

This clonotype has a handful of counts. The chain employs TRBV24-1 and TRBJ2-4; D ambiguous. CDR3 length: 11 residues. CDR1 is KGHDR, CDR2 SFDVKD, per germline. Trimming cost V 1 base and J 10 bases, with 4 bases left between them. This CDR3 reads CATSDLGIQYF. DNA for the CDR3: TGTGCCACCAGTGATTTAGGTATTCAGTACTTC.

The CDR3, as DNA: TGCAGTGCTAGGTGGGCCGGGGAGCTGTTTTTT. Translated, it gives CSARWAGELFF. V usage is TRBV20-1 and J usage is TRBJ2-2; D unclear. Per germline, CDR1 DFQATT and CDR2 SNEGSKA (reference sequence). The CDR3 is made up of 11 amino acids. Trimming removed 3 bases at V and 6 bases at J, with 5 bases between.

Only a few counts were recorded for this clonotype. The chain combines TRBV14 with TRBJ2-1; possibly TRBD2 for D (5 bases). The J call is doubtful: the DNA matches TRBJ2-7 better. CDR1 SGHDN and CDR2 FVKESK come from the germline V gene. CDR3 length: 14 residues. The CDR3 protein is CASSQERGFLEQYF. Written as DNA, the CDR3 is TGTGCCAGCAGCCAAGAGAGAGGGTTTCTCGAGCAGTACTTC.

This clonotype was seen repeatedly, ten times or more. This CDR3 reads CASSLYGGELFF. The CDR3 DNA reads as TGTGCCAGCAGCCTCTATGGCGGGGAGCTGTTTTTT. The chain combines TRBV7-2 with TRBJ2-2, with D unresolved. The CDR3 totals 12 residues. Germline CDR1 SGHTA, CDR2 FQGNSA. V lost 5 bases to trimming and J lost 7 bases, with 8 bases between them.

This clonotype has only a few counts. The chain recombines TRBV20-1 with TRBJ1-2, with a possible D match to TRBD1 (5 bases). The ends were cut back, 5 bases at V and 5 bases at J, with 15 bases in the middle. The CDR3 totals 13 residues. Germline V lookup: CDR1 DFQATT, CDR2 SNEGSKA (reference sequence). The CDR3 DNA sequence: TGCAGTGCTCGCACTGAAAAGGGGTATGGCTACACCTTC. It yields the protein CSARTEKGYGYTF.

This clonotype was counted a few times. This CDR3 is CAWGGRREKPQHF. CDR3 bases: TGTGCCTGGGGTGGTCGAAGGGAAAAGCCCCAGCATTTT. The rearrangement uses TRBV30 and TRBJ1-5; no definite D call. Germline CDR1 reads GTSNPN; CDR2 reads SVGIG (reference sequence). The CDR3 totals 13 residues. V was pared by 5 bases and J by 8 bases, with 16 bases between.

This clonotype was seen a few times. This chain connects TRBV10-3 to TRBJ2-5; the match to TRBD2 covers 9 bases. With V trimmed by 3 bases and J by 9 bases, 11 bases remained unmatched. CDR1 and CDR2 (germline): ENHRY, SYGVKD. The CDR3 sequence is 15 residues long. This chain's CDR3 is CAISDPIAGVEAQYF. Here the CDR3 DNA reads TGTGCCATCAGTGACCCCATAGCGGGGGTGGAGGCCCAGTACTTC.

This clonotype was observed a handful of times. The V and J genes are TRBV10-3 and TRBJ2-2, with D uncertain. Germline CDR1 reads ENHRY; CDR2 reads SYGVKD. The V gene lost 4 bases and the J gene lost 0 bases, with 3 bases spanning the gap. The CDR3 covers 13 residues. The CDR3, as DNA: TGTGCCATCAGTGCGCCGAACACCGGGGAGCTGTTTTTT. Amino acid sequence: CAISAPNTGELFF.

In its sample, this clonotype was seen many times. The genes are TRBV5-1 and TRBJ1-4, with a weak D call TRBD1 (6 bases). The V gene's germline CDR1 is SGHRS and CDR2 YFSETQ. CDR3 length equals 14 residues. V was shortened by 0 bases and J by 7 bases, with 10 bases between the two germline ends. The CDR3 reads CASSLEGGREKLFF. As DNA, the CDR3 is TGCGCCAGCAGCTTGGAAGGGGGTCGTGAAAAACTGTTTTTT.